Listed below are T cell receptor beta chains from one sample, sequenced in a study of T-cell reconstitution after alpha-beta-depleted transplantation in children. One entry per CDR3 protein, called by TCRdb with MiXCR from the PCR reads. The table lists 600,000 to 700,000 distinct CDR3 sequences, around 13% of them singletons. The sequencing used PBMCs, collected before TCRalphabeta/CD19-depleted stem cell transplant. The receptors come from a girl aged 2 to 9 with congenital amegakaryocytic thrombocytopenia, due to receive a stem cell transplant. Each CDR3 is given with its conserved first and last residue. Fields, in order: D gene, V gene, clone size, J gene, CDR3 protein, CDR3 DNA. A D gene is named only where the DNA matches it firmly. Some rows mark clone size as missing; the rest say once, few, many or name a class of expanded clone.

NA	TRBV4-1	few	TRBJ2-5	CASSQVGVETQYF	TGCGCCAGCAGCCAAGTAGGGGTGGAGACCCAGTACTTC
TRBD2	TRBV2	NA	TRBJ2-1	CASESGTYNEQFF	TGTGCCAGCGAGAGCGGGACCTACAATGAGCAGTTCTTC
NA	TRBV3-1	few	TRBJ2-5	CASSHRQDPETQYF	TGTGCCAGCAGCCATAGACAGGACCCGGAGACCCAGTACTTC
NA	TRBV29-1	many	TRBJ2-4	CSAGGPGPKNIQYF	TGCAGCGCCGGAGGCCCGGGACCCAAAAACATTCAGTACTTC
TRBD2	TRBV5-1	few	TRBJ2-2	CASSRELAENTGELFF	TGCGCCAGCAGCCGAGAACTAGCGGAGAACACCGGGGAGCTGTTTTTT
TRBD2	TRBV6-5	many	TRBJ2-2	CASSYSLAGAGTGELFF	TGTGCCAGCAGTTACTCCCTAGCGGGAGCGGGGACCGGGGAGCTGTTTTTT
TRBD2	TRBV5-6	many	TRBJ2-7	CASSAGLAGSYEQYF	TGTGCCAGCAGCGCCGGACTAGCGGGATCCTACGAGCAGTACTTC
TRBD1	TRBV6-1	few	TRBJ2-1	CASITDRGNNEQFF	TGTGCCAGCATAACGGACAGGGGGAACAATGAGCAGTTCTTC
TRBD1	TRBV5-4	NA	TRBJ2-7	CASSPDRAGYEQYF	TGTGCCAGCAGCCCGGACAGGGCAGGATACGAGCAGTACTTC
TRBD1	TRBV24-1	many	TRBJ2-7	CATSDLGQVDYEQYF	TGTGCCACCAGTGACCTGGGACAGGTCGACTACGAGCAGTACTTC
TRBD2	TRBV24-1	few	TRBJ2-2	CATSDSGSGTSGNTGELFF	TGTGCCACCAGTGATTCAGGTTCTGGGACTAGCGGGAACACCGGGGAGCTGTTTTTT
TRBD2	TRBV7-9	NA	TRBJ2-3	CASRWTSGSETQYF	TGTGCCAGCCGATGGACTAGCGGGAGCGAAACGCAGTATTTT
NA	TRBV2	NA	TRBJ1-5	CASMGGSNQPQHF	TGTGCCAGCATGGGGGGATCTAATCAGCCCCAGCATTTT
TRBD1	TRBV3-1	few	TRBJ1-4	CASSKTGVVSGTNEKLFF	TGTGCCAGCAGCAAGACAGGGGTAGTTTCCGGAACTAATGAAAAACTGTTTTTT
NA	TRBV5-1	many	TRBJ1-2	CASSLRDARANYGYTF	TGCGCCAGCAGCCTCCGGGACGCAAGAGCTAACTATGGCTACACCTTC
NA	TRBV4-1	NA	TRBJ2-3	CASSLRGDSSTDTQYF	TGCGCCAGCAGCCTAAGAGGGGATTCTAGCACAGATACGCAGTATTTT